The 15 T cell receptor beta chains below all came from one sample that was sequenced in a study of blood T cell repertoires in COVID-19. Profiled with immunoSEQ multiplex PCR; TCRdb holds only in-frame clones, not every one. The table includes about 56,000 clones, 89% detected once. Input material: peripheral blood. These receptors originate from a woman in her fifties or sixties with COVID-19, enrolled during active disease.

The rearrangement uses TRBV6-5 and TRBJ2-7; D is unclear. CDR3 size: 15 residues. Germline values: CDR1 MNHEY, CDR2 SVGAGI. Trimming shortened V by 0 bases and J by 2 bases, and 11 bases separated the two germline ends. CDR3 in DNA: TGTGCCAGCAGTTACTCGAGGTACGGAGCCTACGAGCAGTACTTC. Protein: CASSYSRYGAYEQYF.

The genes are TRBV28 and TRBJ1-4; 7 bases map to TRBD1. Germline V gives CDR1 MDHEN, CDR2 SYDVKM. CDR3 length: 15 residues. Losses at the gene ends were 4 bases for V and 4 bases for J; bases not matched to a gene: 6. In DNA, the CDR3 is TGTGCCAGCAGTTCATCCGGGACAGTTAATGAAAAACTGTTTTTT. This sequence encodes CASSSSGTVNEKLFF.

This chain uses TRBV4-2 with TRBJ2-7; weak D call: TRBD2 (6 bases). Germline CDR1 and CDR2: LGHNA and YNFKEQ. This CDR3 is 17 amino acids long. V lost 3 bases and J lost 4, with 22 bases in between. The CDR3 region has the DNA TGTGCCAGCAGCCAGACAGTCAATCGTCCGGGGGTTTACGAGCAGTACTTC. Translated, it gives CASSQTVNRPGVYEQYF.

The chain employs TRBV27 and TRBJ1-1; a weak D match, TRBD1 (5 bases). Trimming took 6 bases from V and 1 from J, leaving 12 bases between them. Per the germline V gene, CDR1 is MNHEY and CDR2 is SMNVEV (reference sequence). The CDR3 spans 14 residues. CDR3 residues: CASSQSRGNTEAFF. The DNA for the CDR3 is TGTGCCAGCAGCCAAAGTAGGGGGAACACTGAAGCTTTCTTT.

The chain combines TRBV19 with TRBJ2-5; TRBD2 aligns across 11 bases. Germline lookup yields CDR1 LNHDA and CDR2 SQIVND (reference sequence). The V and J ends lost 4 bases and 1 base, in that order; junction bases with no gene match: 8. This CDR3 spans 17 amino acids. The CDR3 loop is CASSKGSGGAGQETQYF. DNA of the CDR3: TGTGCCAGTAGTAAGGGTAGCGGGGGGGCCGGCCAAGAGACCCAGTACTTC.

This chain connects TRBV9 to TRBJ2-1; 9 nucleotides line up with TRBD2. CDR1 and CDR2 from the germline V gene are SGDLS and YYNGEE. There are 13 residues in the CDR3. V lost 1 base to trimming and J lost 10 bases; unmatched junction nucleotides: 3. The DNA for the CDR3 is TGTGCCAGCAGCGTACCCGGGACTAGCGAGCAGTTCTTC. The encoded protein is CASSVPGTSEQFF.

CDR3 DNA sequence: TGTGCCAGCAGTGAAAACCAGTATGGCTACACCTTC. Its protein product is CASSENQYGYTF. The genes are TRBV25-1 and TRBJ1-2; no clear D. The CDR3 spans 12 residues. Looked up from germline, CDR1 is MGHDK and CDR2 is SYGVNS. The ends were cut back, 2 bases at V and 5 bases at J, with 6 bases in the middle.

This chain connects TRBV30 to TRBJ1-1, with a possible D match to TRBD1 (6 bases). V gave up 5 bases and J gave up 1 base, with 11 bases separating them. This CDR3 is built from 13 residues. The germline gives CDR1 GTSNPN, CDR2 SVGIG (reference sequence). CDR3 in amino acids: CAWGGAANTEAFF. Written as DNA, the CDR3 is TGTGCCTGGGGGGGGGCAGCGAACACTGAAGCTTTCTTT.

The CDR3 here is CASSSSTGSSSPLHF. In DNA, the CDR3 is TGTGCCAGCAGCTCCAGCACAGGGAGCAGTTCACCCCTCCACTTT. The rearrangement joins TRBV11-3 to TRBJ1-6; D is possibly TRBD1 (6 bases). Germline V gene data show CDR1 as SGHNT and CDR2 as YENEEA. The CDR3 spans 15 residues. Trimming took off 4 bases at V and 9 bases at J, with 16 bases between the two ends. Based on the CDR3 plus reference TRBV11-3 and TRBJ1-6, the full variable domain is EAGVVQSPRYKIIEKKQPVAFWCNPISGHNTLYWYLQNLGQGPELLIRYENEEAVDDSQLPKDRFSAERLKGVDSTLKIQPAELGDSAVYLCASSSSTGSSSPLHFGNGTRLTVT.

The J gene is TRBJ2-7, the V gene TRBV12-3 or TRBV12-4, with a weak D call TRBD2 (5 bases). The length of the CDR3 is 13 residues. V was clipped by 5 bases and J by 0 bases, with 8 bases between them. The CDR3 loop reads CASSPRGSYEQYF. CDR3 in DNA: TGTGCCAGCAGTCCCCGGGGCTCCTACGAGCAGTACTTC.

This sequence joins TRBV7-9 and TRBJ1-5; 7 nucleotides line up with TRBD1. V gave up 5 bases and J gave up 0 bases; unmatched junction bases: 4. Germline CDR1 is SEHNR and CDR2 is FQNEAQ (reference sequence). This CDR3 contains 15 residues. The CDR3 region has the DNA TGTGCCAGCAGCACGGGACAGTTTAGCAATCAGCCCCAGCATTTT. Amino acids: CASSTGQFSNQPQHF.

The genes are TRBV2 and TRBJ1-2, with TRBD1 matching 9 bases. J lost 5 bases, V lost 8 bases, and 3 bases had no gene match. CDR3 length equals 12 residues. Germline V CDR1 and CDR2: SNHLY, FYNNEI. The CDR3 sequence: CASGTGRYGYTF. The CDR3 DNA reads as TGTGCCAGCGGGACAGGGAGGTATGGCTACACCTTC.

The chain uses TRBV5-6 and TRBJ2-1; TRBD1 matches 8 bases. The CDR3 loop spans 14 amino acids. After removal of 4 bases from V and 7 bases from J, the junction contained 7 bases not matched to a gene. Germline V gives CDR1 SGHDT, CDR2 YYEEEE. This chain's CDR3 is CASSLGTGLNEQFF. The CDR3 DNA reads TGTGCCAGCAGCCTCGGGACAGGCCTAAATGAGCAGTTCTTC.

This sequence joins TRBV18 and TRBJ1-1; D gene ambiguous. V was clipped by 1 base and J by 0 bases, with 15 bases between them. Looked up from germline, CDR1 is KGHSH and CDR2 is LQKENI. The CDR3 length is 17 residues. This CDR3 reads CASSPQERWQLNTEAFF. The CDR3 region has the DNA TGTGCCAGCTCACCACAGGAGAGGTGGCAGCTGAACACTGAAGCTTTCTTT.

The CDR3 protein is CASSQAHGQGSPPLHF. CDR3 DNA sequence: TGCGCCAGCAGCCAGGCCCATGGACAGGGGAGTCCACCCCTCCACTTT. V and J are TRBV4-1 and TRBJ1-6, with TRBD1 identical over 9 bases. Trimming at V came to 3 bases and at J to 11 bases, leaving 11 bases not matched to a gene. Germline lookup yields CDR1 MGHRA and CDR2 YSYEKL. The CDR3 contains 16 residues.